These 10 T cell receptor beta chains were all obtained from the same sample, sequenced in a study of cytomegalovirus exposure and HLA in healthy donors. In the PCR, 60 Vbeta and 13 Jbeta primers were used. Using immunoSEQ multiplex PCR, the repertoire was profiled, and TCRdb retains in-frame clones only, with some absent. The sample carries roughly 180,000 clones, around 80% recorded once. Sequencing was done on a sample of PBMCs. The receptors originated from a man aged 18 to 29 in good health and CMV-seronegative.

CDR3 sequence: CASGGQVYEQYF. CDR3 DNA: TGTGCTAGTGGGGGACAGGTCTACGAGCAGTACTTC. The chain uses TRBV12-5 and TRBJ2-7; TRBD1 agrees at 8 bases. CDR3 length: 12 amino acids. CDR1 is LGHNT, CDR2 FRNRAP, per germline. V lost 6 bases to trimming and J lost 3 bases; unmatched junction nucleotides: 1.

The CDR3 spells CASSLVQGDETQYF. DNA of the CDR3: TGTGCCAGCAGCCTCGTACAGGGGGACGAGACCCAGTACTTC. This rearrangement joins TRBV7-9 to TRBJ2-5; TRBD1 matches at 8 bases. CDR3 length: 14 amino acids. V was pared by 5 bases and J by 5 bases, with 7 bases of the junction left unmatched. The germline V gene has CDR1 SEHNR and CDR2 FQNEAQ (reference sequence).

The chain uses TRBV27 and TRBJ2-5, with 8 bases aligning to TRBD1. CDR1 is MNHEY and CDR2 is SMNVEV in the germline V gene (reference sequence). This CDR3 spans 15 amino acids. V lost 0 bases to trimming and J lost 4 bases; unmatched junction nucleotides: 4. The CDR3 is CASSLSRQGRETQYF. DNA for the CDR3: TGTGCCAGCAGTTTATCGAGACAGGGGCGAGAGACCCAGTACTTC.

This chain uses TRBV5-1 with TRBJ2-2; 9 nucleotides match TRBD1. Trimming took 4 bases from V and 6 from J; bases not matched to a gene: 7. The CDR3 runs to 15 residues. The germline V gene has CDR1 SGHRS and CDR2 YFSETQ. This CDR3 reads CASSPPGQGPGELFF. The CDR3 DNA reads as TGCGCCAGCAGCCCACCGGGACAGGGCCCCGGGGAGCTGTTTTTT.

V and J are TRBV2 and TRBJ2-2; 9 bases fit TRBD2. Per the germline V gene, CDR1 is SNHLY and CDR2 is FYNNEI. The CDR3 totals 14 residues. J gave up 8 bases and V 6 bases, and 7 bases lay outside the gene matches. As DNA, the CDR3 is TGTGCCAGCAGGGGGGGACTAGCTGTGGGGGAGCTGTTTTTT. This gives the protein CASRGGLAVGELFF.

V usage is TRBV6-1 and J usage is TRBJ2-3; TRBD1 aligns across 9 bases. The germline V gene has CDR1 MNHNS and CDR2 SASEGT. This CDR3 region has 15 residues. Trimming at V came to 10 bases and at J to 4 bases, leaving 12 bases not matched to a gene. DNA of the CDR3: TGTGCCACTAGGGATACAGGGGGCGCGCCAGATACGCAGTATTTT. The encoded protein is CATRDTGGAPDTQYF.

The chain couples TRBV6-5 to TRBJ1-4, with no clear D. There are 16 residues in the CDR3. Germline V CDR1 and CDR2: MNHEY, SVGAGI. The V gene lost 1 base and the J gene lost 5 bases, with 14 bases spanning the gap. CDR3 bases: TGTGCCAGCAGTTACTACCCACCAGCGGAAAATGAAAAACTGTTTTTT. Translated: CASSYYPPAENEKLFF.

This chain uses TRBV5-1 with TRBJ2-3; TRBD2 agrees at 7 bases. This CDR3 is 18 amino acids long. CDR1 and CDR2 (germline): SGHRS, YFSETQ. J gave up 5 bases and V 4 bases, and 19 bases lay outside the gene matches. CDR3 coding DNA: TGCGCCAGCAGCCCGCGGCGGGGAAGCGGGGTCCCTGGAGATACGCAGTATTTT. Translated: CASSPRRGSGVPGDTQYF.

CDR3 coding DNA: TGCGCCAGCAGCCAGGTCGTAGCGGGAGGGCACTCGGGGCAGTTCTTC. Translating gives CASSQVVAGGHSGQFF. The chain joins TRBV4-1 to TRBJ2-1; 11 bases agree with TRBD2. The CDR3 consists of 16 residues. The V and J ends lost 3 bases and 12 bases, in that order; junction bases with no gene match: 13. Germline V lookup: CDR1 MGHRA, CDR2 YSYEKL.

This clone occurred once. The V and J genes are TRBV28 and TRBJ2-7; 13 nucleotides line up with TRBD2. Trimming removed 6 bases from V and 4 bases from J; junction bases left unmatched: 3. Germline lookup yields CDR1 MDHEN and CDR2 SYDVKM. This CDR3 has 14 residues. CDR3 in DNA: TGTGCCAGCAGCATGGGACTAGCGGGATACGAGCAGTACTTC. As protein: CASSMGLAGYEQYF.